The clone carrying this TCR beta chain was recorded a few times. Its antigen is as yet unknown. The sample comes from a study of beta chain features in type 1 diabetes. The CDR3 has 14 amino acids. Unmatched junction bases numbered 6, after V lost 0 bases and J lost 7 bases. Germline values: CDR1 LGHNA, CDR2 YNFKEQ. Study observations and caveats: For Type 1 diabetes patients, all four CD4+ subsets carried TCRB CDR3s that were moderately but significantly shorter.

Expressed TCRB transcripts were sequenced, since all the RNA that had been isolated was reverse transcribed. Each sample of naive, central memory or regulatory T cells had, on average, around 4 million reads. The method was immunoSEQ multiplex PCR; TCRdb's version includes in-frame clones alone and lacks a portion of them. The sample has about 150,000 clones, about 9.8% seen once. The sequenced sample consisted of central memory CD4+ T cells from blood. The receptor was derived from a woman aged 18-29 years in good health. V and J are TRBV4-2 and TRBJ2-7; 7 bases map to TRBD2. The chain's CDR3 is CASSQDVREGEQYF. The CDR3 bases are TGTGCCAGCAGCCAAGATGTGAGGGAGGGTGAGCAGTACTTC.